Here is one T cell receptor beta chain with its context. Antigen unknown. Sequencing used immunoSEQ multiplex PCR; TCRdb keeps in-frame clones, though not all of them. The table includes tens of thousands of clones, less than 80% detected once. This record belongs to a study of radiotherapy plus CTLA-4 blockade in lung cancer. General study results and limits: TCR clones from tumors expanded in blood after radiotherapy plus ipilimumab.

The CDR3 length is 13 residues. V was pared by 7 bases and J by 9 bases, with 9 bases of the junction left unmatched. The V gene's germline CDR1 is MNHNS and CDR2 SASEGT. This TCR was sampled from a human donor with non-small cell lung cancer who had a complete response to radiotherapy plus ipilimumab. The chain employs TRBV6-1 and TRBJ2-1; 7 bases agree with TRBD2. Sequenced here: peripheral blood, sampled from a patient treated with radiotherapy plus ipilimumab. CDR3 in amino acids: CASTQAGRGEQFF. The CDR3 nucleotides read TGTGCCAGCACCCAGGCGGGGAGGGGTGAGCAGTTCTTC.